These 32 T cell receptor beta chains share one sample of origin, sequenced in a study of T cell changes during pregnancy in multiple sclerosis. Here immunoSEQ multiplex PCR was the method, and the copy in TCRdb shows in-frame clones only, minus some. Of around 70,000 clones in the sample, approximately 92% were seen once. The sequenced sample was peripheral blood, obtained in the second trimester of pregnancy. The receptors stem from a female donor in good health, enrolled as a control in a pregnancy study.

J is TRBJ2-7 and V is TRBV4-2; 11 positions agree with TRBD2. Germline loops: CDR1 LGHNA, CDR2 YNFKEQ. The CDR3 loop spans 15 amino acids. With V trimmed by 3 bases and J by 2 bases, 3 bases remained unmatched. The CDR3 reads CASSQNSGGAYEQYF. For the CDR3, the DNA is TGTGCCAGCAGCCAGAATAGCGGGGGGGCCTACGAGCAGTACTTC.

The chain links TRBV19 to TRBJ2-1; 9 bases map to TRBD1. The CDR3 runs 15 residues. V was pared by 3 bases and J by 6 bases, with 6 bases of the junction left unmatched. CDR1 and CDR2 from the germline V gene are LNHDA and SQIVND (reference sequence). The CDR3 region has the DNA TGTGCCAGTAGTATCTGGGGACAGGGAATCAATGAGCAGTTCTTC. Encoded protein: CASSIWGQGINEQFF.

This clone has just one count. CDR3 in DNA: TGTGCCTGGAGTACCGGGACAGGAAACGACGAGCAGTACTTC. This encodes CAWSTGTGNDEQYF. The chain has TRBV30 and TRBJ2-7; 8 nucleotides match TRBD1. This CDR3 contains 14 residues. The trim removed 2 bases at V and 5 bases at J, leaving 8 bases unmatched. Germline-derived CDR1 and CDR2 are GTSNPN and SVGIG (reference sequence).

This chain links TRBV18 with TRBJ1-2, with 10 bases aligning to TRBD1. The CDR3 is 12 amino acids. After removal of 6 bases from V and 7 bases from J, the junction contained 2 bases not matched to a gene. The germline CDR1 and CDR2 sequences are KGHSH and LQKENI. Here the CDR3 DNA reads TGTGCCAGCTCCTGGGACAGGGGTGGCTACACCTTC. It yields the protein CASSWDRGGYTF.

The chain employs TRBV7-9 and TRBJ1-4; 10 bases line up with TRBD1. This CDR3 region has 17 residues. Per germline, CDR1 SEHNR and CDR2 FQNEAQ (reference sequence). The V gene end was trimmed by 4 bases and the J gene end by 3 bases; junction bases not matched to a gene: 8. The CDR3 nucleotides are TGTGCCAGCAGCTCCTTGACAGGGGGCCTGCCTAATGAAAAACTGTTTTTT. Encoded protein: CASSSLTGGLPNEKLFF.

In nucleotides, the CDR3 is TGCGCCAGCAGGGATCTAGCGGGCCAAGAGACCCAGTACTTC. Its protein is CASRDLAGQETQYF. The rearrangement joins TRBV5-1 to TRBJ2-5; 8 bases align to TRBD2. The germline V gene encodes CDR1 SGHRS and CDR2 YFSETQ. This CDR3 spans 14 amino acids. Germline trimming cut 5 bases from V and 1 base from J; bases unmatched to any gene: 4. The full variable domain, rest sourced from reference TRBV5-1 and TRBJ2-5, is KAGVTQTPRYLIKTRGQQVTLSCSPISGHRSVSWYQQTPGQGLQFLFEYFSETQRNKGNFPGRFSGRQFSNSRSEMNVSTLELGDSALYLCASRDLAGQETQYFGPGTRLLVL.

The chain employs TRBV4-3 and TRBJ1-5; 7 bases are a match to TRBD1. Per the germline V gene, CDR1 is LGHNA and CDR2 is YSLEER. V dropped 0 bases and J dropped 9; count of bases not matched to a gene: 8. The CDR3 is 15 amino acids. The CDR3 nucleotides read TGCGCCAGCAGCCAAGATGGGACAGCCGAGGGGCCCCAGCATTTT. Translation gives CASSQDGTAEGPQHF.

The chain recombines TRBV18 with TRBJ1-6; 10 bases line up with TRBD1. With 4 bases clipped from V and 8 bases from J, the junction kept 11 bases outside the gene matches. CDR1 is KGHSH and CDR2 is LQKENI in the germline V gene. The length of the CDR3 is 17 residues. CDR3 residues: CASSQRSGTGVDSPLHF. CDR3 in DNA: TGTGCCAGCTCACAAAGATCCGGGACAGGGGTGGATTCACCCCTCCACTTT.

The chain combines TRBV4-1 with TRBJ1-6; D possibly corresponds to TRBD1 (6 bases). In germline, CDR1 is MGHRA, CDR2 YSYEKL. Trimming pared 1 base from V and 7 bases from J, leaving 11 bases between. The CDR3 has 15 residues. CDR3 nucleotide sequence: TGCGCCAGCAGCCAAGCTCCAGGGGCGAATTCACCCCTCCACTTT. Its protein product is CASSQAPGANSPLHF.

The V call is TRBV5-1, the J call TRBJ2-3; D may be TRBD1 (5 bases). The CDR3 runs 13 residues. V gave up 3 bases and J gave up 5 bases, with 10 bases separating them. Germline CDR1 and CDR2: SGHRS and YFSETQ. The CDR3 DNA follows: TGCGCCAGCAGCTCTGCTAGGGGAGATACGCAGTATTTT. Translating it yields CASSSARGDTQYF. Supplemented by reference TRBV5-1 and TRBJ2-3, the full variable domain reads KAGVTQTPRYLIKTRGQQVTLSCSPISGHRSVSWYQQTPGQGLQFLFEYFSETQRNKGNFPGRFSGRQFSNSRSEMNVSTLELGDSALYLCASSSARGDTQYFGPGTRLTVL.

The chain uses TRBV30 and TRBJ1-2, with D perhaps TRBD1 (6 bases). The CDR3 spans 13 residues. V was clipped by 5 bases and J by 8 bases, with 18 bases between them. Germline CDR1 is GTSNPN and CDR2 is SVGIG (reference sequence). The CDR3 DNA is TGTGCCTGGTCCTACGGGACATCGAGGGGCTACACCTTC. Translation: CAWSYGTSRGYTF.

The CDR3 loop is CASSQDLGGGETQYF. The DNA for the CDR3 is TGCGCCAGCAGCCAAGATCTCGGAGGGGGCGAGACCCAGTACTTC. The V call is TRBV4-3, the J call TRBJ2-5; D is possibly TRBD1 (7 bases). Germline V CDR1 and CDR2: LGHNA, YSLEER. Trimming removed 0 bases from V and 5 bases from J, with 13 bases in between. There are 15 residues in the CDR3.

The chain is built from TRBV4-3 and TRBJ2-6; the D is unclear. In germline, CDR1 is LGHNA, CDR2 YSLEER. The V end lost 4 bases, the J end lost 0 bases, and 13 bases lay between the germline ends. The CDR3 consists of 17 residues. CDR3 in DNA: TGCGCCAGCAGCCTACAGAATAAACACTCTGGGGCCAACGTCCTGACTTTC. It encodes CASSLQNKHSGANVLTF.

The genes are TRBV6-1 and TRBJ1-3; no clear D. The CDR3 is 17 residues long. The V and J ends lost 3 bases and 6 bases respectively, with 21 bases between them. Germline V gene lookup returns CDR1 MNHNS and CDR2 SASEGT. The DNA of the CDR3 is TGTGCCAGCAGTGATCTGATGACCGGCGGAGGTATAAACACCATATATTTT. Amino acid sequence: CASSDLMTGGGINTIYF.

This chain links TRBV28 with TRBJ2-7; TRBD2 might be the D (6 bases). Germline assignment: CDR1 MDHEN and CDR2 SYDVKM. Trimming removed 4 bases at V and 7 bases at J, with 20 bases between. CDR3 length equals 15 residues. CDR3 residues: CASSSPGLGFWEQYF. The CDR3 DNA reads TGTGCCAGCAGTTCCCCGGGACTCGGTTTCTGGGAGCAGTACTTC.

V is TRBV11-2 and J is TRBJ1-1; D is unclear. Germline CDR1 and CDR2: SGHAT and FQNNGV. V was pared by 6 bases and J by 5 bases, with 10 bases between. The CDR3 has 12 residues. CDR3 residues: CASRGERTEAFF. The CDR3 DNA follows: TGTGCCAGCAGGGGAGAGAGGACTGAAGCTTTCTTT.

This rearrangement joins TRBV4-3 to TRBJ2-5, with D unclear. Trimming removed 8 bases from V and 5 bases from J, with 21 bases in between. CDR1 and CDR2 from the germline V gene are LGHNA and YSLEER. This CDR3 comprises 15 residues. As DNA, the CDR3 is TGCGCCAGCTCCCAAAAGGCAGACTTATGGGAGACCCAGTACTTC. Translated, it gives CASSQKADLWETQYF.

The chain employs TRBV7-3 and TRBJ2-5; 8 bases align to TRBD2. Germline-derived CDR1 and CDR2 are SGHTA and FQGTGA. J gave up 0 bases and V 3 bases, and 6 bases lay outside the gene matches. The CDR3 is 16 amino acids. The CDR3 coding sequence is TGTGCCAGCAGCTTCGTACAGCGGGGGAACCAAGAGACCCAGTACTTC. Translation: CASSFVQRGNQETQYF. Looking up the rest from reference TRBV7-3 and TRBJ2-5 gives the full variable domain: GAGVSQTPSNKVTEKGKYVELRCDPISGHTALYWYRQSLGQGPEFLIYFQGTGAADDSGLPNDRFFAVRPEGSVSTLKIQRTERGDSAVYLCASSFVQRGNQETQYFGPGTRLLVL.

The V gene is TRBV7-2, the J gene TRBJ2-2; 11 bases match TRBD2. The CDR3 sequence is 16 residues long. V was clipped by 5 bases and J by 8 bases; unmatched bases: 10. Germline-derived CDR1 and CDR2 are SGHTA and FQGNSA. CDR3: CASSRIAGGGRGELFF. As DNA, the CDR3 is TGTGCCAGCAGCCGGATAGCGGGGGGGGGAAGAGGGGAGCTGTTTTTT.

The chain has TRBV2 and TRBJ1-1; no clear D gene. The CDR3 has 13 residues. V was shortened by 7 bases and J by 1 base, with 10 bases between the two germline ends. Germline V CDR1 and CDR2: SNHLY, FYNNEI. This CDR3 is CASKGRSNTEAFF. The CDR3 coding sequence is TGTGCCAGCAAAGGGAGATCGAACACTGAAGCTTTCTTT.

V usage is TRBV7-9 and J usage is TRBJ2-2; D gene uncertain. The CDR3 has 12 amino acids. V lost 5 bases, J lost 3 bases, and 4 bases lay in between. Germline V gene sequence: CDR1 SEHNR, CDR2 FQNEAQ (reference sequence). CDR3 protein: CASSPYTGELFF. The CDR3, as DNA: TGTGCCAGCAGCCCCTACACCGGGGAGCTGTTTTTT.

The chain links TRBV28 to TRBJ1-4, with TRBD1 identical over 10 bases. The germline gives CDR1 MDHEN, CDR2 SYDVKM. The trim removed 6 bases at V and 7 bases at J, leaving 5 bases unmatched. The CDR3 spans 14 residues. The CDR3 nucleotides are TGTGCCAGCAGCAAGACAGGGGGCATTGAAAAACTGTTTTTT. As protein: CASSKTGGIEKLFF.

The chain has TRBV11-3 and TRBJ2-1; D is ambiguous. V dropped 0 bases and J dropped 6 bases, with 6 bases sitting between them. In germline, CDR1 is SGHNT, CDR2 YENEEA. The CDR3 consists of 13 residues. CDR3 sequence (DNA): TGTGCCAGCAGCTTAGATCGGTCCAATGAGCAGTTCTTC. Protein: CASSLDRSNEQFF.

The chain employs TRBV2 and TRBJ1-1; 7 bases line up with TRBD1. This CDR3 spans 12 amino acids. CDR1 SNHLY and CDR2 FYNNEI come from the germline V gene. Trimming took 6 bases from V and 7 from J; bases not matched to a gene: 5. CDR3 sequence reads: CASRDRSLEAFF. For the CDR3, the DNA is TGTGCCAGCAGGGACAGGAGCCTTGAAGCTTTCTTT.

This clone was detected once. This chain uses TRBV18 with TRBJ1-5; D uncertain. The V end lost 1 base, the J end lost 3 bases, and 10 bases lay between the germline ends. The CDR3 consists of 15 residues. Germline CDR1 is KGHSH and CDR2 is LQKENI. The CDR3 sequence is CASSPQSGDNQPQHF. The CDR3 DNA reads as TGTGCCAGCTCACCACAGTCCGGGGACAATCAGCCCCAGCATTTT. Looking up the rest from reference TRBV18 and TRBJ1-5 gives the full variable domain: NAGVMQNPRHLVRRRGQEARLRCSPMKGHSHVYWYRQLPEEGLKFMVYLQKENIIDESGMPKERFSAEFPKEGPSILRIQQVVRGDSAAYFCASSPQSGDNQPQHFGDGTRLSIL.

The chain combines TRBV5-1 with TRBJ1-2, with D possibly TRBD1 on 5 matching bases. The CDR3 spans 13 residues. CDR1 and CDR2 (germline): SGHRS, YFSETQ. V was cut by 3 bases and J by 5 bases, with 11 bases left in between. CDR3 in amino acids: CASSSLGGYGYTF. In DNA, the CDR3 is TGCGCCAGCAGCTCCTTGGGGGGATATGGCTACACCTTC.

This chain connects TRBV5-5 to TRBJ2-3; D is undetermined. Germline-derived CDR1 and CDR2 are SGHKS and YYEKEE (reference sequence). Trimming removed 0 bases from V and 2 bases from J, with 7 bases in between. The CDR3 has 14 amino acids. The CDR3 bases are TGTGCCAGCAGCTTGGGGCAGGTCACAGATACGCAGTATTTT. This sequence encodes CASSLGQVTDTQYF.

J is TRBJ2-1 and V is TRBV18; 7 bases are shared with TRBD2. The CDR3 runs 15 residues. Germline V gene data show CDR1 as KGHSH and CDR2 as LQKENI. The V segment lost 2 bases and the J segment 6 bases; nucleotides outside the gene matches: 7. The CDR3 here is CASSPGAGVGNEQFF. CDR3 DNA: TGTGCCAGCTCACCAGGGGCGGGGGTTGGCAATGAGCAGTTCTTC.

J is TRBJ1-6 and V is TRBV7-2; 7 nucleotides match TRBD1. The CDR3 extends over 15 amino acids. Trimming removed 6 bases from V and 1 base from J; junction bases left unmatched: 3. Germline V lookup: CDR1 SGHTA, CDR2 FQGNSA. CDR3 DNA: TGTGCCAGCAGACAACAGGGGTCCTATAATTCACCCCTCCACTTT. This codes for CASRQQGSYNSPLHF. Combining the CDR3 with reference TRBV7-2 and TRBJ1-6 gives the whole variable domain GAGVSQSPSNKVTEKGKDVELRCDPISGHTALYWYRQSLGQGLEFLIYFQGNSAPDKSGLPSDRFSAERTGGSVSTLTIQRTQQEDSAVYLCASRQQGSYNSPLHFGNGTRLTVT.

The CDR3 loop reads CASSFRVKAGNTIYF. The CDR3, as DNA: TGTGCCAGCAGCTTCAGGGTGAAAGCGGGAAACACCATATATTTT. This chain links TRBV13 with TRBJ1-3, with D possibly being TRBD1 (5 bases). The V gene's germline CDR1 is PRHDT and CDR2 FYEKMQ (reference sequence). Trimming shortened V by 3 bases and J by 4 bases, and 13 bases separated the two germline ends. The CDR3 covers 15 residues.

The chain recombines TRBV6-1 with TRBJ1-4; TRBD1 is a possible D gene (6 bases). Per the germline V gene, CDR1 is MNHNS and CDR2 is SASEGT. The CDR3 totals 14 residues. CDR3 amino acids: CASQWGPTAEKLFF. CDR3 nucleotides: TGTGCTTCCCAGTGGGGGCCCACGGCTGAAAAACTGTTTTTT.

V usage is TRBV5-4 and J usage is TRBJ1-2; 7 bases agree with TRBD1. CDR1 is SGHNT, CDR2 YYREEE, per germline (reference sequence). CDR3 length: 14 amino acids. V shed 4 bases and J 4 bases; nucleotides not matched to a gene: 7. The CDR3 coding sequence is TGTGCCAGCAGCCGACAGGGTCTGGTCTATGGCTACACCTTC. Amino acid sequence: CASSRQGLVYGYTF.